The 12 T cell receptor beta chains presented below share a single source sample, sequenced in a study of tumor-infiltrating lymphocytes in primary liver carcinoma. From around 18-30 mg of unsorted bulk tissue, DNA and RNA were co-extracted together. The authors made TCR beta cDNA from 500 ng total RNA with a constant-region primer. Three nested multiplex PCR rounds, a slightly modified ARM-PCR method, built the TCR beta libraries. TRBV1-TRBV30 forward and Cbeta reverse primers drove the first two approximately 10-cycle rounds. TCRdb ran MiXCR on the multiplex PCR reads and lists one entry per CDR3 protein. The repertoire holds roughly 190,000 distinct CDR3 sequences, with 85% as singletons. Sequenced: tumor tissue from primary liver carcinoma. These receptors all come from a man in his forties with primary liver carcinoma and hepatitis B virus infection.

This clonotype was recorded only once. The V and J genes are TRBV7-2 and TRBJ2-7, with a tentative D call TRBD2 (6 bases). The germline CDR1 and CDR2 sequences are SGHTA and FQGNSA. The germline V and J ends were trimmed by 1 base and 0 bases, with 13 bases remaining between them. The CDR3 is 16 residues long. The CDR3 protein is CASSLGVAVSSYEQYF. In nucleotides, the CDR3 is TGTGCCAGCAGCTTAGGAGTAGCGGTAAGCTCCTACGAGCAGTACTTC.

Concerning this clonotype: Relative to the germline gene, one junction end is altered; a read error may explain this. V gene TRBV7-8 combines with J gene TRBJ2-4, with D tentatively TRBD2 (5 bases). There are 17 residues in the CDR3. The germline CDR1 and CDR2 sequences are SGHVS and FQNEAQ. The CDR3 protein is CASCPHSSGLTKNIHYF. The CDR3 bases are TGTGCCAGCTGCCCCCATTCCAGCGGATTAACCAAAAATATTCACTACTTC.

As for this clonotype: Here the CDR3 omits its conserved ending phenylalanine or tryptophan, so a read error is the likely source. This chain links TRBV4-3 with TRBJ1-2, with 8 bases fitting TRBD1. The CDR3 runs 17 residues. Germline V gene data show CDR1 as LGHNA and CDR2 as YSLEER. Germline trimming cut 3 bases from V and 4 bases from J; bases unmatched to any gene: 13. Written as DNA, the CDR3 is TGCGCCAGCAGCCAGGATTATCGACAGGGGCGAATCTATGGCTACACCTTA. It codes for CASSQDYRQGRIYGYTL.

This clonotype was seen once. Because it lacks the conserved phenylalanine or tryptophan at the end, this CDR3 is likely a read error. The DNA is omitted, as the CDR3 cannot be located on it reliably, and the CDR3 follows TCRdb's listing. The V call is TRBV28, the J call TRBJ2-3; TRBD2 reflects the table's D call only, with no check against the DNA. The germline V gene encodes CDR1 MDHEN and CDR2 SYDVKM. 17 amino acids form the CDR3, both terminal residues included. CDR3 loop: CASNLSGTSGRAESWYV.

About this clonotype itself: One end of the junction does not line up with germline, which may come from a read error. This rearrangement joins TRBV10-3 to TRBJ1-2; maybe TRBD1 (5 bases). CDR1 is ENHRY and CDR2 is SYGVKD in the germline V gene. The CDR3 extends over 14 amino acids. The CDR3 region is CAISIERGGDGYTF. The CDR3 DNA follows: TGTGCCATCAGTATCGAGAGGGGAGGGGATGGTTACACCTTC.

The sample holds a few counts of this clonotype. DNA for the CDR3: TGTGCCAGCAGCTTAGTATGGGTAACAGAGATCAATCAGCCCCAGCATTTT. It yields the protein CASSLVWVTEINQPQHF. The rearrangement uses TRBV11-2 and TRBJ1-5; D remains ambiguous. Looked up from germline, CDR1 is SGHAT and CDR2 is FQNNGV. The CDR3 covers 17 residues. The V gene lost 1 base and the J gene lost 3 bases, with 16 bases spanning the gap.

In this sample, this clonotype turned up once. One end of the junction does not line up with germline, which may come from a read error. V usage is TRBV4-2 and J usage is TRBJ2-3; 7 bases agree with TRBD2. The CDR3 is 15 residues long. Looked up from germline, CDR1 is LGHNA and CDR2 is YNFKEQ. The DNA for the CDR3 is TGCGCAATCAGCCAAGATGCCCTAGCGGCAGATACGCAGTATTTC. This sequence encodes CAISQDALAADTQYF.

About this clonotype itself: The junction shows a germline mismatch at one end, possibly a read error. The chain has TRBV4-3 and TRBJ1-2; 8 bases agree with TRBD1. This CDR3 is built from 14 residues. Per the germline V gene, CDR1 is LGHNA and CDR2 is YSLEER. In nucleotides, the CDR3 is TGCGCCAGCAGCTTCGAGGGGACAGGCTATGGCTACACGTTC. It yields the protein CASSFEGTGYGYTF.

The chain employs TRBV10-2 and TRBJ2-7; 8 bases match TRBD1. The CDR3 consists of 14 residues. The V segment lost 5 bases and the J segment 7 bases; nucleotides outside the gene matches: 10. Germline loops: CDR1 WSHSY, CDR2 SAAADI. CDR3 coding DNA: TGCGCCAGCAGTCCCCCAGGGGGCCGGGATGAGCAGTACTTC. Its protein is CASSPPGGRDEQYF.

This clonotype was picked up a small number of times. With a much larger clone just one base away, this may be a read error. V and J are TRBV7-8 and TRBJ2-1; 13 nucleotides line up with TRBD2. The germline CDR1 and CDR2 sequences are SGHVS and FQNEAQ. The length of the CDR3 is 16 residues. The chain's CDR3 is CASSRRTSGSSNEQLF. The CDR3 coding sequence is TGTGCCAGCAGCAGAAGGACTAGCGGGAGTTCGAATGAGCAGCTCTTC. Filled out from reference TRBV7-8 and TRBJ2-1, the complete variable domain reads GAGVSQSPRYKVAKRGQDVALRCDPISGHVSLFWYQQALGQGPEFLTYFQNEAQLDKSGLPSDRFFAERPEGSVSTLKIQRTQQEDSAVYLCASSRRTSGSSNEQLFGPGTRLTVL.

There are a few counts of this clonotype. Given the absence of the conserved phenylalanine or tryptophan at the CDR3 end, a read error is likely. This chain uses TRBV6-2 or TRBV6-3 with TRBJ2-7, with TRBD1 identical over 9 bases. Germline lookup yields CDR1 MNHEY and CDR2 SVGEGT. The CDR3 sequence is 14 residues long. This chain's CDR3 is CVSSLRDRAYEQYL. The CDR3 coding sequence is TGTGTCAGCAGCCTCCGGGACAGGGCCTACGAGCAGTACCTC.

A note on this clonotype: One end of the junction does not line up with germline, which may come from a read error. The rearrangement joins TRBV4-3 to TRBJ2-1; D gene uncertain. Germline CDR1 is LGHNA and CDR2 is YSLEER. This CDR3 is built from 16 residues. The DNA of the CDR3 is TGCGCCAGTAGCCAATTCCCCCCTCCGGCGGATAATGAGCACTTCTTC. Residues: CASSQFPPPADNEHFF.